The sequence of this T cell receptor (beta chain) was determined in a study of blood T cell repertoires in COVID-19 (dated by TCRdb to 2020 to 2021). With respect to the entire study: The collaborator samples originated in the United States, Italy and Spain and spanned the acute and convalescent phases of COVID-19. The prospective study material was composed of cDNA or gDNA derived from T cells, B-cell-depleted T cells, or PBMCs. Subjects who had been exposed to COVID-19, were actively infected with it, or had recovered from it provided the deeply sampled blood TCRbeta repertoires that made up the dataset. The repertoires were made available in a free public database intended to serve as a resource for research on the immune response to SARS-CoV-2. Samples were obtained from the ongoing ImmuneRACE study (first 160 participants) and from over 1,000 subjects provided by 6 global collaborators. Sample metadata almost always included a de-identified subject ID, COVID-19 status, age in years and sex. Where HLA class I and class II types were available, the types were taken from metadata supplied by the sample provider, not from assay-based typing. Study-wide findings and limitations: How much clinical and demographic metadata was included differed by source and by participant, and the metadata was provided uncurated.

TCRbeta CDR3 regions were amplified from genomic DNA by means of the immunoSEQ Assay, a bias-controlled multiplex PCR. Processing in the source paper ran as follows. Nucleated cell counts per sample were estimated from amplification of reference gene primers within the assay. To quantify the absolute abundance of each unique TCRbeta CDR3 rearrangement, sequence reads were collapsed and filtered. Productive Simpson clonality was computed per sample as the square root of Simpson's diversity index over productive rearrangements. The table was pulled from immuneACCESS by TCRdb, which kept in-frame rearrangements only. Such tables lose some clones; where checked, under half of the loss comes from unresolved V genes, and the rest has no known cause. V and J calls and clone size are those listed in that table; D and trimming were worked out from the DNA. The sample profile shows some 43,000 clones; about four fifths of them were found once. Together, the top ten hold roughly 4.4% of the sample.

This clone was detected only once. Its antigen is currently not known. Qualities for individual bases were not recorded, and no much larger clone is one base off. V lost 1 base and J lost 6 bases; the stretch between them is 12 bases long. Counted from cysteine to phenylalanine, this CDR3 has 15 amino acids. Of all the DNA, just the CDR3 is kept, 45 bases in frame from base 1. CDR1 and CDR2 (SEHNR, FQNEAQ) derive from the germline V gene (reference sequence). Collaborating institutions collected whole blood in K2EDTA tubes following their own protocols. For TCRbeta analysis, collaborators shipped samples in one of three forms: frozen whole blood, isolated PBMCs, or DNA extracted from either of those sample types.

What was sequenced was peripheral blood. The chain is made from TRBV7-9 and TRBJ1-4; the D gene identity is not certain. The sequence was collected from a man in his fifties or sixties with active COVID-19. The CDR3: CASSLVGGLHEKLFF. The base sequence is TGTGCCAGCAGCTTAGTAGGAGGGCTTCATGAAAAACTGTTTTTT.